This entry features one T cell receptor beta chain sequence. The PCR used 60 Vbeta and 13 Jbeta primers. Libraries were prepared by immunoSEQ multiplex PCR; TCRdb keeps only in-frame clonotypes and omits some of them. The sample lists 82,000 or so clones; around a tenth were seen once. The data were obtained in a study of cytomegalovirus exposure and HLA in healthy donors. The CDR3 length is 10 residues. Germline CDR1 is ENHRY and CDR2 is SYGVKD. V shed 6 bases and J shed 6 bases, with 5 bases lying between them. Sequenced material: PBMCs. This chain uses TRBV10-3 with TRBJ1-2, with a tentative D call TRBD1 (5 bases). The sequence was obtained from a man aged 55 to 70 in good health and CMV-seropositive. For the CDR3, the DNA is TGTGCCATCAGAGGGGATGGCTACACCTTC. Translating it yields CAIRGDGYTF.